The next 25 T cell receptor beta chains were all read from a single sample in a study of T cell changes during pregnancy in multiple sclerosis. Generated by immunoSEQ multiplex PCR, the TCRdb table keeps only in-frame clones and is missing some. Of over 10,000 clones detected, around 89% appear once; the ten largest clones hold 7.7%. This specimen consisted of CD8+ T cells from peripheral blood mononuclear cells, obtained in the second trimester of pregnancy. Source of these receptors: a female donor in good health, enrolled as a control in a pregnancy study.

The gene calls are TRBV27 and TRBJ2-7; 10 bases map to TRBD2. CDR1 MNHEY and CDR2 SMNVEV come from the germline V gene (reference sequence). The V and J ends lost 10 bases and 2 bases, in that order; junction bases with no gene match: 11. The CDR3 contains 15 residues. As DNA, the CDR3 is TGTGCCACCCTCGGGATAGCGGGAGGCACCTACGAGCAGTACTTC. Its protein is CATLGIAGGTYEQYF.

This rearrangement joins TRBV19 to TRBJ1-1, with D perhaps matching TRBD1 (5 bases). Trimming removed 8 bases at V and 4 bases at J, with 17 bases between. The CDR3 length is 14 residues. Germline CDR1 reads LNHDA; CDR2 reads SQIVND (reference sequence). The CDR3 loop reads CASHFPGETTEAFF. CDR3 nucleotides: TGTGCCAGTCATTTCCCGGGGGAAACCACTGAAGCTTTCTTT.

The rearrangement joins TRBV7-8 to TRBJ2-7, with TRBD1 matching over 8 bases. The length of the CDR3 is 14 residues. CDR1 and CDR2 from the germline V gene are SGHVS and FQNEAQ. The J segment lost 3 bases and the V segment lost 3 bases, leaving 4 bases of the junction unmatched. In nucleotides, the CDR3 is TGTGCCAGCAGCTTCGGACAGGGCTACTACGAGCAGTACTTC. Translated, it gives CASSFGQGYYEQYF.

This clone came up once. This rearrangement joins TRBV9 to TRBJ1-1, with D tentatively TRBD1 (6 bases). The germline V and J ends were trimmed by 3 bases and 3 bases, with 15 bases remaining between them. Germline values: CDR1 SGDLS, CDR2 YYNGEE. The CDR3 spans 15 residues. The CDR3 nucleotides read TGTGCCAGCAGCGCCAAGGGGGACCTGGACACTGAAGCTTTCTTT. The encoded protein is CASSAKGDLDTEAFF.

The chain has TRBV4-3 and TRBJ2-7, with TRBD1 as a possible D gene (5 bases). The V gene's germline CDR1 is LGHNA and CDR2 YSLEER. The CDR3 runs 13 residues. With 0 bases removed from V and 7 bases from J, the gap between germline ends came to 10 bases. The CDR3 sequence is CASSQDVGREQYF. The DNA for the CDR3 is TGCGCCAGCAGCCAAGATGTGGGGCGGGAGCAGTACTTC.

The chain joins TRBV2 to TRBJ2-1, with TRBD2 identical over 10 bases. The V gene's germline CDR1 is SNHLY and CDR2 FYNNEI. The CDR3 covers 18 residues. With 6 bases clipped from V and 0 bases from J, the junction kept 11 bases outside the gene matches. This CDR3 reads CASRPSPSGSPSYNEQFF. As DNA, the CDR3 is TGTGCCAGCAGACCCTCTCCTAGCGGGAGCCCCTCCTACAATGAGCAGTTCTTC.

J is TRBJ1-4 and V is TRBV7-9; TRBD1 agrees at 8 bases. The germline gives CDR1 SEHNR, CDR2 FQNEAQ (reference sequence). The CDR3 loop spans 18 amino acids. With 4 bases clipped from V and 4 bases from J, the junction kept 14 bases outside the gene matches. As DNA, the CDR3 is TGTGCCAGCAGCTCGAGGACAGGGAGCGACACCTATAATGAAAAACTGTTTTTT. It codes for CASSSRTGSDTYNEKLFF.

This clone showed up just once. J is TRBJ2-1 and V is TRBV13; 11 nucleotides align to TRBD1. The germline CDR1 and CDR2 sequences are PRHDT and FYEKMQ (reference sequence). CDR3 length: 17 amino acids. The ends lost 2 bases at V and 7 bases at J; junction bases unmatched: 10. The CDR3 loop reads CASSLQGTGGNLNEQFF. CDR3 sequence (DNA): TGTGCCAGCAGCTTACAAGGGACAGGGGGTAATTTGAATGAGCAGTTCTTC.

The V call is TRBV2, the J call TRBJ1-3; possible D gene TRBD1, 6 bases. This CDR3 spans 18 amino acids. CDR1 is SNHLY and CDR2 is FYNNEI in the germline V gene. V was cut by 2 bases and J by 0 bases, with 17 bases left in between. The CDR3 loop is CASSEFWGGLISGNTIYF. The CDR3 DNA reads TGTGCCAGCAGTGAATTTTGGGGGGGCTTGATCTCTGGAAACACCATATATTTT.

V and J are TRBV10-3 and TRBJ1-5, with 7 bases lining up with TRBD1. Germline CDR1 is ENHRY and CDR2 is SYGVKD. V shed 2 bases and J 3 bases; nucleotides not matched to a gene: 10. The CDR3 runs to 17 residues. CDR3 bases: TGTGCCATCAGTGAGGGACAGGTCAAAGCCTCCAATCAGCCCCAGCATTTT. It codes for CAISEGQVKASNQPQHF.

The chain links TRBV7-9 to TRBJ1-6; 9 bases match TRBD1. The V gene end was trimmed by 9 bases and the J gene end by 3 bases; junction bases not matched to a gene: 9. The CDR3 covers 16 residues. From germline, CDR1 is SEHNR and CDR2 FQNEAQ (reference sequence). The CDR3 DNA reads as TGTGCCAGAAGACAGGGGGGACCCATCTATAATTCACCCCTCCACTTT. Translating gives CARRQGGPIYNSPLHF.

This chain links TRBV9 with TRBJ2-2, with 12 positions matching TRBD1. Germline V gene sequence: CDR1 SGDLS, CDR2 YYNGEE. Losses at the gene ends were 3 bases for V and 6 bases for J; bases not matched to a gene: 6. CDR3 size: 16 residues. This chain's CDR3 is CASSAPGQGAAGELFF. The DNA of the CDR3 is TGTGCCAGCAGCGCCCCGGGACAGGGGGCGGCCGGGGAGCTGTTTTTT.

This chain connects TRBV30 to TRBJ2-7, with D perhaps TRBD2 (6 bases). The CDR3 extends over 13 amino acids. Trimming pared 5 bases from V and 5 bases from J, leaving 16 bases between. Germline values: CDR1 GTSNPN, CDR2 SVGIG (reference sequence). CDR3 amino acids: CAWAEGGRDEQYF. The DNA for the CDR3 is TGTGCCTGGGCGGAAGGAGGGCGGGACGAGCAGTACTTC.

V is TRBV19 and J is TRBJ2-5, with 8 bases aligning to TRBD1. V trimming: 3 bases; J trimming: 4 bases; junction bases outside the gene matches: 10. CDR3 length: 16 amino acids. Germline lookup yields CDR1 LNHDA and CDR2 SQIVND (reference sequence). The CDR3 loop reads CASSMVDRALAETQYF. The CDR3 DNA reads as TGTGCCAGTAGTATGGTGGACAGGGCATTAGCAGAGACCCAGTACTTC.

This chain uses TRBV7-6 with TRBJ2-5; 9 bases agree with TRBD2. CDR3 length: 15 residues. Losses at the gene ends were 1 base for V and 5 bases for J; bases not matched to a gene: 5. Germline CDR1 SGHVS, CDR2 FNYEAQ. The CDR3 DNA follows: TGTGCCAGCAGCTTAGATGCGGGAGGGGGGGAGACCCAGTACTTC. The encoded protein is CASSLDAGGGETQYF.

This clone was recorded only once. V and J are TRBV14 and TRBJ1-1; tentative D call: TRBD1 (5 bases). With 2 bases removed from V and 8 bases from J, the gap between germline ends came to 9 bases. The germline V gene has CDR1 SGHDN and CDR2 FVKESK. The CDR3 has 12 residues. The DNA for the CDR3 is TGTGCCAGCAGCCAATGGGGGGTAGAAGCTTTCTTT. It translates to CASSQWGVEAFF.

The chain combines TRBV28 with TRBJ2-7; 7 bases agree with TRBD2. J gave up 1 base and V 4 bases, and 4 bases lay outside the gene matches. Looked up from germline, CDR1 is MDHEN and CDR2 is SYDVKM. This CDR3 is built from 14 residues. The CDR3 DNA follows: TGTGCCAGCAGTTGGGGGGAGGGATCCTACGAGCAGTACTTC. Translating gives CASSWGEGSYEQYF.

V and J are TRBV27 and TRBJ2-3; 11 nucleotides line up with TRBD2. The V gene end was trimmed by 0 bases and the J gene end by 8 bases; junction bases not matched to a gene: 7. The germline V gene has CDR1 MNHEY and CDR2 SMNVEV (reference sequence). The CDR3 contains 16 residues. CDR3 coding DNA: TGTGCCAGCAGTTTATCTAGCGGGGGGGCCCTAGCTACGCAGTATTTT. Amino acid sequence: CASSLSSGGALATQYF.

The chain is built from TRBV29-1 and TRBJ1-2, with 9 bases matching TRBD1. Losses at the gene ends were 4 bases for V and 3 bases for J; bases not matched to a gene: 12. This CDR3 contains 16 residues. The V gene's germline CDR1 is SQVTM and CDR2 ANQGSEA. CDR3 nucleotide sequence: TGCAGCGTTGGATCTTCAGGAACAGGGGGCTACTATGGCTACACCTTC. Protein: CSVGSSGTGGYYGYTF.

The chain links TRBV16 to TRBJ2-7; 8 nucleotides match TRBD1. V lost 3 bases, J lost 6 bases, and 13 bases stayed unmatched. The CDR3 extends over 16 amino acids. In germline, CDR1 is KGHSY, CDR2 FQNENV. The CDR3 protein is CASSHTTTGAPSEQYF. Here the CDR3 DNA reads TGTGCCAGCAGCCATACGACGACAGGGGCCCCCTCCGAGCAGTACTTC.

The V and J genes are TRBV6-5 and TRBJ2-1; 9 bases align to TRBD2. Losses at the gene ends were 0 bases for V and 4 bases for J; bases not matched to a gene: 4. CDR1 MNHEY and CDR2 SVGAGI come from the germline V gene. The CDR3 is 16 residues long. The CDR3 DNA follows: TGTGCCAGCAGTTACTCGTGGCTAGCGGGATACAATGAGCAGTTCTTC. This codes for CASSYSWLAGYNEQFF.

CDR3 nucleotides: TGTGCCAGCAGCTTAGAACACCTAGCGGACAGATACAATGAGCAGTTCTTC. Translated: CASSLEHLADRYNEQFF. This rearrangement joins TRBV7-9 to TRBJ2-1, with D possibly TRBD2 on 7 matching bases. Germline V gene data show CDR1 as SEHNR and CDR2 as FQNEAQ (reference sequence). V was clipped by 1 base and J by 4 bases, with 17 bases between them. The CDR3 spans 17 residues. The full variable domain, completed using reference TRBV7-9 and TRBJ2-1, is DTGVSQNPRHKITKRGQNVTFRCDPISEHNRLYWYRQTLGQGPEFLTYFQNEAQLEKSRLLSDRFSAERPKGSFSTLEIQRTEQGDSAMYLCASSLEHLADRYNEQFFGPGTRLTVL.

This chain links TRBV6-4 with TRBJ1-1; TRBD1 agrees at 7 bases. Germline V gene sequence: CDR1 MRHNA, CDR2 SNTAGT. V was pared by 11 bases and J by 1 base, with 10 bases of the junction left unmatched. The length of the CDR3 is 14 residues. The CDR3 spells CAWARGQGNTEAFF. The CDR3 DNA reads as TGTGCCTGGGCGAGGGGGCAGGGGAACACTGAAGCTTTCTTT.

A single count supports this clone. The chain combines TRBV5-4 with TRBJ1-2; 9 bases map to TRBD1. The germline V gene encodes CDR1 SGHNT and CDR2 YYREEE (reference sequence). V trimming: 5 bases; J trimming: 4 bases; junction bases outside the gene matches: 9. The CDR3 is 15 amino acids. In DNA, the CDR3 is TGTGCCAGCAGACTATCGACAGGGGGGTTCTATGGCTACACCTTC. Translated: CASRLSTGGFYGYTF.

The chain is built from TRBV18 and TRBJ1-1; D might be TRBD1 (6 bases). The CDR3 has 14 residues. The germline V and J ends were trimmed by 3 bases and 4 bases, with 12 bases remaining between them. Germline values: CDR1 KGHSH, CDR2 LQKENI. CDR3: CASSPHRVFTEAFF. The CDR3 nucleotides are TGTGCCAGCTCACCGCACAGGGTTTTCACTGAAGCTTTCTTT.